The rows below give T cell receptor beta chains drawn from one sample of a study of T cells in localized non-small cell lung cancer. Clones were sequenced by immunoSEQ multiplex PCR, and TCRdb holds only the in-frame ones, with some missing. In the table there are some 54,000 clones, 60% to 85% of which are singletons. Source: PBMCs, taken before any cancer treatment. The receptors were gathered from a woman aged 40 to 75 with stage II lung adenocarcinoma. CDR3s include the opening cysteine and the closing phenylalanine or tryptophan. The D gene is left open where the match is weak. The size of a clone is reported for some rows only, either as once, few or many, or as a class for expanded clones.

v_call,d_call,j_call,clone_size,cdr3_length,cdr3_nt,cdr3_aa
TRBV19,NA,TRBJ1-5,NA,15,TGTGCCAGTAGTATCTCGGCGGGGGCGTCTCAGCCCCAGCATTTT,CASSISAGASQPQHF
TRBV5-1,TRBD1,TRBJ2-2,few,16,TGCGCCAGCATCCGGGACAGGGTAGAGAACACCGGGGAGCTGTTTTTT,CASIRDRVENTGELFF
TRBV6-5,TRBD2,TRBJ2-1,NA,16,TGTGCCAGCAGTTGGTCACTAGCGGGGGGTTACAATGAGCAGTTCTTC,CASSWSLAGGYNEQFF
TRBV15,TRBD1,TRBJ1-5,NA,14,TGTGCCACCAGCGGGGACAGGGTGTATCAGCCCCAGCATTTT,CATSGDRVYQPQHF
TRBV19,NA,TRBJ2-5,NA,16,TGTGCCAGTAGTATTCCTCAGAGGGCCGGTGAAGAGACCCAGTACTTC,CASSIPQRAGEETQYF
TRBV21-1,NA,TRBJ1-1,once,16,TGTGCCAGCAGCAAAGTTAACGACAGGGGATCTACTGAAGCTTTCTTT,CASSKVNDRGSTEAFF
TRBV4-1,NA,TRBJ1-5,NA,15,TGCGCCAGCAGCCAAGAGGGCAGCAGGAGTCAGCCCCAGCATTTT,CASSQEGSRSQPQHF
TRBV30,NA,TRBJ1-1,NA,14,TGTGCCTGGAGTCCCGGGGTGGGGAACACTGAAGCTTTCTTT,CAWSPGVGNTEAFF
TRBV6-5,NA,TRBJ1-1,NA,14,TGTGCCAGCAGTTACGAGGGGAGGAACACTGAAGCTTTCTTT,CASSYEGRNTEAFF
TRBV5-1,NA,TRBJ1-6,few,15,TGCGCCAGCAGCCCTGACTTCTCCTATAATTCACCCCTCCACTTT,CASSPDFSYNSPLHF